One and the same sample provided the 8 T cell receptor beta chains below, sequenced in a study of blood T cells in healthy people across ages. A second about 6 to 12 cycle PCR used barcoded and J-beta primers. MiXCR, run by TCRdb on the 5' RACE reads, gives a single entry per CDR3 protein. The repertoire consists of approximately 780,000 distinct CDR3 sequences, with about a quarter occurring once and the leading ten covering about 2.9%. These data are also associated with another study on T cells of mothers and their children.

The sequenced sample consisted of blood. These receptors were taken from a boy aged 5-17 years in good health.

There are a few counts of this clonotype. The chain carries TRBV2 and TRBJ2-5, with a weak D call TRBD1 (5 bases). The J call may be incorrect, as the DNA end agrees better with TRBJ2-7. Germline V CDR1 and CDR2: SNHLY, FYNNEI. The CDR3 extends over 11 amino acids. CDR3 DNA sequence: TGTGCCAGACAAGACAGATACGAGCAGTACTTC. Translated: CARQDRYEQYF.

This sequence joins TRBV28 and TRBJ2-3; D is unresolved. Germline V lookup: CDR1 MDHEN, CDR2 SYDVKM. Trimming stripped 10 bases from V and 0 bases from J, with 14 bases between. This CDR3 comprises 14 residues. CDR3 bases: TGTGCCACCCGCAAGGGTTTGAGCACAGATACGCAGTATTTT. This gives the protein CATRKGLSTDTQYF.

V gene TRBV6-2 or TRBV6-3 combines with J gene TRBJ1-2; possibly TRBD1 for D (6 bases). Germline V CDR1 and CDR2: MNHEY, SVGEGT. This CDR3 is built from 13 residues. V was shortened by 8 bases and J by 1 base, with 11 bases between the two germline ends. The CDR3 region has the DNA TGTGCCAGCGGGGACACCCTTAACTATGGCTACACCTTC. It is translated as CASGDTLNYGYTF.

This clonotype was seen only a few times. This chain uses TRBV5-5 with TRBJ2-7; D could derive from TRBD1 or TRBD2 (5 bases each). The CDR3 loop spans 15 amino acids. V lost 2 bases and J 10 bases, leaving 22 bases between the germline ends. CDR1 and CDR2 (germline): SGHKS, YYEKEE (reference sequence). The CDR3: CASSFAVGWDRPQYF. CDR3 DNA: TGTGCCAGCAGCTTTGCGGTTGGCTGGGACCGTCCCCAGTACTTC.

The chain links TRBV4-3 to TRBJ2-1, with D possibly matching TRBD2 (5 bases). TRBJ2-7 explains the end of the DNA better; the J call may be wrong. The CDR3 is 15 amino acids. Germline V gives CDR1 LGHNA, CDR2 YSLEER. Here the CDR3 DNA reads TGCGCCAGCAGCCAAGATACGAGGGAATCCTACGAGCAGTACTTC. Protein: CASSQDTRESYEQYF.

This clonotype appeared many times. The chain has TRBV28 and TRBJ2-5; D could derive from TRBD1 or TRBD2 (7 bases each). The V gene lost 5 bases and the J gene lost 1 base, with 14 bases spanning the gap. This CDR3 has 15 amino acids. Per germline, CDR1 MDHEN and CDR2 SYDVKM. The CDR3 spells CASSAGGVSQETQYF. DNA of the CDR3: TGTGCCAGCAGTGCAGGGGGGGTATCCCAAGAGACCCAGTACTTC.

This clonotype was seen more than once but under ten times. The V call is TRBV2, the J call TRBJ2-3; D possibly corresponds to TRBD1 (6 bases). Trimming cost V 8 bases and J 3 bases, with 15 bases left between them. Germline V gives CDR1 SNHLY, CDR2 FYNNEI. There are 14 residues in the CDR3. The CDR3 is CASVQRQDTDTQYF. CDR3 in DNA: TGTGCCAGCGTGCAGAGACAGGATACAGATACGCAGTATTTT.

This clonotype showed up just a few times. The V call is TRBV6-5, the J call TRBJ1-1; possibly TRBD1 for D (6 bases). The CDR3 sequence is 15 residues long. Germline V gene data show CDR1 as MNHEY and CDR2 as SVGAGI. V was shortened by 6 bases and J by 1 base, with 15 bases between the two germline ends. The CDR3 nucleotides read TGTGCCAGCAGCCCGGGGGGGCCGGGGAACACTGAAGCTTTCTTT. Amino acid sequence: CASSPGGPGNTEAFF.